This T cell receptor beta chain stems from a study of beta chain features in type 1 diabetes (dated by TCRdb to the late 2010s). With regard to the full study: Mean age, gender distribution, total cell number and subset yield were not different between patients and healthy donors. A total of 107,917,701 sorted cells were examined across all samples, and a strong correlation was observed between cell number per subset and RNA yield. In the study, recently diagnosed type 1 diabetes patients and matched healthy donors were compared on the TCRB repertoires of their sorted circulating CD4+ T cell subsets. Regulatory and stem cell-like memory subsets were obtained from only 8 patients and roughly 8 healthy donors, while naive and central memory subsets were obtained from all 30 or so donors. The investigation overall reported the following: Fewer insertions and more nucleotide deletions at VDJ recombination sites were observed in patients with type 1 diabetes, implying thymic rearrangement abnormalities. Naive, central memory and regulatory TCRB repertoires appeared to be more similar among patients than among healthy donors. A moderate but significant shortening of TCRB CDR3 length was observed in type 1 diabetes patients in all four CD4+ subsets. Because cDNA was sequenced instead of genomic DNA, activated cells with high expression could be over-represented, although the groups did not differ in activation or CD3 levels. Only small numbers of individuals were included in the HLA sub-analyses, which left unresolved whether HLA type had any influence on TCRB rearrangement. PCR may preferentially amplify shorter templates, but because patient and control samples were amplified and corrected together, any resulting skew would affect both groups equally.

A single peripheral blood draw of 90 to 150 mL on average was collected from each donor into heparinised tubes. Using a panel that included CD45RO, CCR7, CD25, CD127, CD95 and CD27, naive, central memory, regulatory and stem cell-like memory CD4+ T cells were sorted on a BD FACSAria II. A purity above 95% was achieved for all sorted populations. PBMCs were isolated right away by Lymphoprep density gradient centrifugation and were stained directly, without culture. So that batch effects would be minimized, each experiment stained and sorted samples in pairs, pairing one healthy donor with one patient. The High Capacity cDNA Reverse Transcription Kit was used to reverse transcribe all of the isolated RNA, meaning that expressed TCRB transcripts were what got sequenced. Deep immunoSEQ sequencing was applied to naive, central memory and regulatory T cell samples, giving an average of approximately 3.8 million total reads per sample. After sorted cells were lysed in RLT buffer, RNA was extracted with DNase-treated RNeasy Micro or Mini kits, with the choice depending on cell number. Each cell subset was processed on its own to prevent cross-contamination, while patient and healthy donor samples were processed together. TCRB sequences were amplified from cDNA with the immunoSEQ multiplex PCR, producing 87-bp fragments spanning the CDR3 region. The amplicons were sequenced using the Illumina HiSeq platform. From the authors' description of their analysis: Synthetic template baselines were used to correct PCR bias computationally, reads within Hamming distance 2 were collapsed together, and singletons that could not be merged were discarded. By aligning reads against IMGT, V, D and J genes, CDR3 length, and insertions or deletions at six rearrangement sites were assigned. Clonotype counts were normalized to sorted cell number within each subset before computing true diversity and Gini coefficients with the tcR R package. Repertoire sharing was quantified using the overlap coefficient calculated on TCRB nucleotide sequences. Out-of-frame TCRB sequences from naive cells were analyzed to stand in for the pre-selection repertoire. TCRdb provides this immuneACCESS table in a form limited to in-frame rearrangements. Some clones are lacking; in checked studies, under half of them reflect an unresolved V gene, and why the rest are absent is not known. That table gives V, J and clone size, and the DNA gave D and trimming. This sample lists about 280,000 clones; approximately 15% were detected once. More than 0.015% of the sample is held by the ten biggest clonotypes.

Measured from the cysteine to the phenylalanine, the CDR3 is 15 residues long. Only the CDR3 DNA stays, 45 bases, in frame from base 1. CDR1 SEHNR and CDR2 FQNEAQ are derived from the germline V gene (reference sequence). V is trimmed back by 5 bases and J by 4 bases, and the junction contains 6 bases that no gene match accounts for. This clone was recorded a few times. The antigen this receptor binds is unknown. Within one base of it there is no much larger clone, and no base qualities were kept. Recombination joined TRBV7-9 with TRBJ1-5; the central 9 bases match TRBD1. This clonotype was obtained from a young man with type 1 diabetes. The sequencing sample was made of naive CD4+ T cells from blood. Explained via the paper, the cell subset or site label denotes: true naive CD4+ T cells. The DNA reads as follows: TGTGCCAGCAGCGAAGGGACAGGGCGGAATCAGCCCCAGCATTTT. It specifies CASSEGTGRNQPQHF.